This T cell receptor beta chain was captured by sequencing in a study of cytomegalovirus exposure and HLA in healthy donors. The CDR3 covers 17 residues. The germline CDR1 and CDR2 sequences are MGHRA and YSYEKL. Primers for the PCR totalled 60 Vbeta and 13 Jbeta. This table comes from immunoSEQ multiplex PCR, and its TCRdb copy is limited to in-frame clones, with some not included. Of about 250,000 clones listed, approximately 70% are singletons. Sequenced: PBMCs. The receptor comes from a female donor in good health and CMV-seronegative. This chain uses TRBV4-1 with TRBJ2-5; TRBD2 aligns across 12 bases. The J call may be mistaken, given a closer DNA end match to TRBJ2-7. The CDR3 here is CASSQPSSGRVASEQYF. The CDR3 DNA reads TGCGCCAGCAGCCAACCCTCTAGCGGGAGGGTCGCTAGCGAGCAGTACTTC.